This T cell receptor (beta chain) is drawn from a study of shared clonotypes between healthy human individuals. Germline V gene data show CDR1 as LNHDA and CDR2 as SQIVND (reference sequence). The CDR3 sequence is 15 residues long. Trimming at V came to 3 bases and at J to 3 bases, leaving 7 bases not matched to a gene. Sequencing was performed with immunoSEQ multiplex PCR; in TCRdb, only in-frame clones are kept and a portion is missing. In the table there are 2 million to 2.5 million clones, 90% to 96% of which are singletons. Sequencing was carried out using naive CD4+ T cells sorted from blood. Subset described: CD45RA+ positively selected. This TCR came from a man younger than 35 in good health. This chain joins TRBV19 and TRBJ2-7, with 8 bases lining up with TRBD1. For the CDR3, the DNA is TGTGCCAGTAGTATGGCGGACAGGGCCCGCTACGAGCAGTACTTC. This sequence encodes CASSMADRARYEQYF.